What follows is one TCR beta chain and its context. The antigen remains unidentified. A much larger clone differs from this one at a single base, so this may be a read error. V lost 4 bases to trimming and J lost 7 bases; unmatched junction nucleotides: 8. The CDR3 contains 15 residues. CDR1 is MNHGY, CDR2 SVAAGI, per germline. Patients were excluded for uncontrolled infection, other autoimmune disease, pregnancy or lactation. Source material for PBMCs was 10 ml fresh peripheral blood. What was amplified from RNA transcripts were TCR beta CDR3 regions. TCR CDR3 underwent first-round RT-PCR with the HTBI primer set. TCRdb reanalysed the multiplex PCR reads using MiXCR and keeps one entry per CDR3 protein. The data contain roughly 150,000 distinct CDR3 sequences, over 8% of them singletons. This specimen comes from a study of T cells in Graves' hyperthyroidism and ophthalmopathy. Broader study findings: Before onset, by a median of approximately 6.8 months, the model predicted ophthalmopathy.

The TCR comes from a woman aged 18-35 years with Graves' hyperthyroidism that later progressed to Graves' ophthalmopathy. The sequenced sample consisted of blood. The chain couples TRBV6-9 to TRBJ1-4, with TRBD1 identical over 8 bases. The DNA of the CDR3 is TGTGCCAGCAGTTCCAGGGGGCCGGCGAGTGAAAAACTGTTTTTT. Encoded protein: CASSSRGPASEKLFF.